This TCR beta chain was captured by sequencing in a study of T-cell memory formation after mild COVID-19. TCRdb processed the 5' RACE reads anew with MiXCR; each CDR3 protein has one entry. This table has about 150,000 distinct CDR3 sequences, 31% appearing once. Germline V lookup: CDR1 KGHDR, CDR2 SFDVKD. V gave up 7 bases and J gave up 2 bases, with 16 bases separating them. The CDR3 extends over 15 amino acids. The sequencing input was PBMCs or a T cell subset sorted from them (not recorded which). This sequence originates from an adult woman who had mild COVID-19 (a few samples of this study predate the infection). Cell type and time point are not known. This chain links TRBV24-1 with TRBJ2-5, with D possibly TRBD1 on 6 matching bases. CDR3 amino acids: CATSQKGGTQETQYF. The CDR3, as DNA: TGTGCCACCAGCCAGAAAGGGGGAACACAAGAGACCCAGTACTTC.